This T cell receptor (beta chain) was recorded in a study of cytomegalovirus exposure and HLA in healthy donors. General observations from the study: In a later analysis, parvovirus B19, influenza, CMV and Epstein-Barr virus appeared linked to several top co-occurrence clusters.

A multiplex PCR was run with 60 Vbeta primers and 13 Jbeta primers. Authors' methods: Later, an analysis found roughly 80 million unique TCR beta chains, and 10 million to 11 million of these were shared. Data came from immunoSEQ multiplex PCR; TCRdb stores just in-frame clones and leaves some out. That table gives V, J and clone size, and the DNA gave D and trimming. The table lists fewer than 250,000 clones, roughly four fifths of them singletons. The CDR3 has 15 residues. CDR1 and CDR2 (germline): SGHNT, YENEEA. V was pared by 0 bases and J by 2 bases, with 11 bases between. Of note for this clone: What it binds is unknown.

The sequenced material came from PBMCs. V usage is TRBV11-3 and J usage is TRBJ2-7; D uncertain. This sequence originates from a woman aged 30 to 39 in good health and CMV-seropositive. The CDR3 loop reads CASSLDLAPTYEQYF. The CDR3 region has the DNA TGTGCCAGCAGCTTAGACCTGGCCCCGACCTACGAGCAGTACTTC.